A selection of T cell receptor beta chains follows, all from one sample in a study of preoperative IRX-2 immunotherapy in early breast cancer. Repertoires were generated with immunoSEQ multiplex PCR, while TCRdb's copy carries only in-frame clones and drops some. The sample contains tens of thousands of clones, 82% of which appear only once. Source: lymph node tissue, taken after IRX-2 immunotherapy. The source is a human donor with breast cancer. CDR3s include the opening cysteine and the closing phenylalanine or tryptophan. The D gene is left open where the match is weak. The listing skips clone size in some rows; elsewhere it reads once, few, many or a size class.

TRBJ1-1	.	TRBV11-3	.	CASSLVAFGQFVNTEAFF	TGTGCCAGCAGCTTAGTCGCCTTCGGGCAGTTCGTGAACACTGAAGCTTTCTTT
TRBJ2-3	few	TRBV11-3	TRBD1	CASSTQRTGLVDTQYF	TGTGCCAGCAGCACACAACGGACAGGGTTGGTAGATACGCAGTATTTT
TRBJ2-3	once	TRBV2	TRBD2	CASTLGLAGTDTQYF	TGTGCCAGCACCTTGGGACTAGCGGGAACAGATACGCAGTATTTT
TRBJ1-2	.	TRBV11-3	.	CASSSNLQASRGYTF	TGTGCCAGCAGCTCCAATTTACAGGCCTCCAGGGGCTACACCTTC
TRBJ1-2	.	TRBV28	.	CASSLSGLGYTF	TGTGCCAGCAGTTTATCAGGGTTGGGCTACACCTTC
TRBJ1-6	.	TRBV28	.	CASSGRGRWNSPLHF	TGTGCCAGCAGTGGCAGGGGAAGGTGGAATTCACCCCTCCACTTT
TRBJ1-6	few	TRBV28	.	CASSLSSSYNSPLHF	TGTGCCAGCAGCCTATCCAGCTCCTATAATTCACCCCTCCACTTT
TRBJ2-2	.	TRBV14	.	CASSQGRGSNTGELFF	TGTGCCAGCAGCCAAGGTCGGGGGTCGAACACCGGGGAGCTGTTTTTT
TRBJ1-5	.	TRBV7-1	.	CASSEAVILLDGNQSQHF	TGTGCCAGCAGTGAAGCAGTGATTTTGTTGGACGGCAATCAGTCCCAGCATTTT
TRBJ1-4	.	TRBV6-8	.	CASSPGPTEATNEKLFF	TGTGCCAGCAGTCCGGGACCTACAGAGGCAACTAATGAAAAACTGTTTTTT
TRBJ1-5	.	TRBV28	TRBD1	CASGRTGGAGRPQHF	TGTGCCAGCGGTCGGACAGGGGGCGCGGGTCGGCCCCAGCATTTT
TRBJ2-3	once	TRBV11-3	.	CASSLSLARSTDTQYF	TGTGCCAGCAGCTTATCTCTAGCTCGTAGCACAGATACGCAGTATTTT
TRBJ1-1	.	TRBV6-8	TRBD1	CASSKQGKNTEAFF	TGTGCCAGCTCTAAACAGGGGAAGAACACTGAAGCTTTCTTT
TRBJ1-1	.	TRBV6-1	.	CASSEVGGGDTEAFF	TGTGCCAGCAGTGAAGTGGGGGGCGGTGACACTGAAGCTTTCTTT
TRBJ1-1	.	TRBV28	.	CASSFWRTNTEAFF	TGTGCCAGCAGTTTCTGGCGCACTAACACTGAAGCTTTCTTT
TRBJ1-5	.	TRBV6-8	.	CASKRGRFGDQPQHF	TGTGCCAGCAAAAGGGGAAGGTTTGGTGATCAGCCCCAGCATTTT
TRBJ2-3	few	TRBV28	.	CASSFAGITDTQYF	TGTGCCAGCAGTTTTGCGGGGATCACAGATACGCAGTATTTT
TRBJ2-1	.	TRBV7-1	TRBD2	CASSLAGGLASYNEQFF	TGTGCCAGCAGCTTAGCGGGGGGACTAGCGTCCTACAATGAGCAGTTCTTC
TRBJ1-2	.	TRBV6-4	.	CASSSTLGGDNDYGYTF	TGTGCCAGCAGTTCGACCCTCGGGGGGGATAACGACTATGGCTACACCTTC
TRBJ2-1	.	TRBV11-3	TRBD2	CASARGVAGGLEQFF	TGTGCCAGCGCTCGAGGGGTAGCGGGGGGTCTTGAGCAGTTCTTC
TRBJ1-1	once	TRBV6-8	.	CASKKRRNTEAFF	TGTGCCAGCAAGAAGCGGCGGAACACTGAAGCTTTCTTT